This passage covers 20 T cell receptor beta chains from one sample sequenced in a study of T-cell reconstitution after alpha-beta-depleted transplantation in children. Unique molecular identifiers were built into the TCRbeta library. TCRdb re-called the PCR reads through MiXCR, storing one row per CDR3 protein. The sample consists of 450,000 to 550,000 distinct CDR3 sequences, approximately 10% of them appearing once. The input for sequencing was PBMCs, mostly from graft donor cells, taken 180 days after TCRalphabeta/CD19-depleted stem cell transplant. Receptor source: a female patient aged 2-10 years who had a stem cell transplant for aplastic anemia, so the T cells may come from the graft donor.

Many counts were recorded for this clonotype. This sequence joins TRBV29-1 and TRBJ2-1, with TRBD1 identical over 9 bases. The CDR3 totals 15 residues. V shed 4 bases, J shed 3 bases, and the junction held 7 bases outside the gene matches. Germline lookup yields CDR1 SQVTM and CDR2 ANQGSEA. CDR3 protein: CSVGSEDRGYNEQFF. CDR3 nucleotide sequence: TGCAGCGTTGGGTCCGAGGACAGGGGCTACAATGAGCAGTTCTTC.

The genes are TRBV20-1 and TRBJ2-7, with D perhaps TRBD1 (7 bases). V lost 3 bases to trimming and J lost 3 bases, with 18 bases between them. The CDR3 extends over 15 amino acids. Germline V gene sequence: CDR1 DFQATT, CDR2 SNEGSKA (reference sequence). The CDR3 DNA reads TGCAGTGCTAGGAATGGAGGGGGCGCTTTCTACGAGCAGTACGTC. The encoded protein is CSARNGGGAFYEQYV.

In this sample, this clonotype turned up many times. The chain couples TRBV27 to TRBJ1-1; D gene ambiguous. The CDR3 is 18 residues long. Germline V gives CDR1 MNHEY, CDR2 SMNVEV (reference sequence). V lost 1 base to trimming and J lost 0 bases, with 18 bases between them. CDR3 in amino acids: CASSLFGPSVPMNTEAFF. DNA of the CDR3: TGTGCCAGCAGTTTATTCGGACCGTCGGTGCCAATGAACACTGAAGCTTTCTTT.

The rearrangement joins TRBV25-1 to TRBJ2-3; possible D gene TRBD2, 6 bases. Germline CDR1 reads MGHDK; CDR2 reads SYGVNS. This CDR3 contains 13 residues. The V end was cut by 6 bases, the J end by 5 bases, with 12 bases between. The CDR3 reads CASSFVGGDTQYF. The CDR3 nucleotides read TGTGCCAGCAGCTTCGTCGGGGGAGATACGCAGTATTTT.

This clonotype showed up many times. The V call is TRBV12-3 or TRBV12-4, the J call TRBJ2-1; D is unresolved. The CDR3 spans 12 residues. Trimming took 3 bases from V and 9 from J, leaving 9 bases between them. The CDR3 protein is CASSLKVTEQFF. DNA of the CDR3: TGTGCCAGCAGTTTGAAAGTGACTGAGCAGTTCTTC.

This clonotype turned up a few times. This chain joins TRBV18 and TRBJ1-2; no reliable D call. The V end lost 2 bases, the J end lost 8 bases, and 12 bases lay between the germline ends. Germline V lookup: CDR1 KGHSH, CDR2 LQKENI. This CDR3 has 13 amino acids. In DNA form, the CDR3 reads TGTGCCAGCTCACCAGAAAGGCGTGGAGGCTACACCTTC. It translates to CASSPERRGGYTF.

This clonotype occurred a few times. The chain couples TRBV4-3 to TRBJ2-7; 8 nucleotides align to TRBD1. The CDR3 has 14 amino acids. The V and J ends lost 1 base and 7 bases, in that order; junction bases with no gene match: 6. Germline lookup yields CDR1 LGHNA and CDR2 YSLEER. The CDR3 coding sequence is TGCGCCAGCAGCCAAGCCGGACAGGGATGGGAGCAGTACTTC. Its protein product is CASSQAGQGWEQYF.

This chain joins TRBV12-3 or TRBV12-4 and TRBJ1-1; D is perhaps TRBD1 (5 bases). The V end was cut by 6 bases, the J end by 2 bases, with 16 bases between. This CDR3 comprises 15 residues. Here the CDR3 reads CASRANAGTNTEAFF. CDR3 in DNA: TGTGCCAGCAGAGCAAACGCCGGGACCAACACTGAAGCTTTCTTT.

This clonotype was recorded a few times. This chain links TRBV7-2 with TRBJ2-7; D is unclear. Looked up from germline, CDR1 is SGHTA and CDR2 is FQGNSA. The CDR3 has 15 amino acids. V was cut by 5 bases and J by 0 bases, with 14 bases left in between. The CDR3 DNA is TGTGCCAGCAGCCCTTATGACCTGAGCTCCTACGAGCAGTACTTC. Encoded protein: CASSPYDLSSYEQYF.

The chain joins TRBV29-1 to TRBJ2-6; D may be TRBD2 (6 bases). V lost 3 bases, J lost 2 bases, and 14 bases lay in between. Germline CDR1 is SQVTM and CDR2 is ANQGSEA. The CDR3 is made up of 16 amino acids. Here the CDR3 reads CSVESVEGPGANVLTF. In nucleotides, the CDR3 is TGCAGCGTTGAGTCCGTGGAGGGGCCTGGGGCCAACGTCCTGACTTTC.

There are a few counts of this clonotype. This chain joins TRBV25-1 and TRBJ2-1, with D maybe TRBD1 (5 bases). CDR1 MGHDK and CDR2 SYGVNS come from the germline V gene. The CDR3 is made up of 13 amino acids. V shed 2 bases and J shed 5 bases, with 7 bases lying between them. The CDR3 is CASSERRDNEQFF. The CDR3 bases are TGTGCCAGCAGTGAACGCAGGGACAATGAGCAGTTCTTC.

This chain uses TRBV3-1 with TRBJ2-1; 7 bases match TRBD2. The CDR3 runs to 16 residues. The V and J ends lost 5 bases and 1 base, in that order; junction bases with no gene match: 8. Germline-derived CDR1 and CDR2 are LGHDT and YNNKEL (reference sequence). CDR3 sequence: CASSARGSGSYNEQFF. Written as DNA, the CDR3 is TGTGCCAGCAGCGCCCGTGGTAGCGGGTCCTACAATGAGCAGTTCTTC.

CDR3 protein: CASSYSQSAEQYV. For the CDR3, the DNA is TGTGCCAGCAGTTATTCTCAGTCCGCTGAGCAGTACGTC. This chain links TRBV6-5 with TRBJ2-7; D unclear. Germline V gene data show CDR1 as MNHEY and CDR2 as SVGAGI. V dropped 3 bases and J dropped 7 bases, with 13 bases sitting between them. This CDR3 is built from 13 residues.

The chain has TRBV20-1 and TRBJ2-2; TRBD1 matches 7 bases. J was trimmed by 2 bases and V by 6 bases; bases with no gene match: 6. The CDR3 contains 14 residues. Germline lookup yields CDR1 DFQATT and CDR2 SNEGSKA (reference sequence). In nucleotides, the CDR3 is TGCAGTGCGAGTGGGACAGAAAACACCGGGGAGCTGTTTTTT. Residues: CSASGTENTGELFF.

This clonotype was counted only a few times. The chain uses TRBV20-1 and TRBJ2-7; 7 bases are shared with TRBD2. V was clipped by 6 bases and J by 1 base; unmatched bases: 9. Germline values: CDR1 DFQATT, CDR2 SNEGSKA (reference sequence). The CDR3 runs 14 residues. The CDR3 DNA is TGCAGTGCCGGGTCTTCTAGCGGATCCTACGAGCAGTACTTC. It is translated as CSAGSSSGSYEQYF.

This clonotype was counted only a few times. The chain is built from TRBV15 and TRBJ2-1; 11 bases line up with TRBD2. J was trimmed by 6 bases and V by 5 bases; bases with no gene match: 9. CDR1 is LNHNV and CDR2 is YYDKDF in the germline V gene (reference sequence). The CDR3 sequence is 16 residues long. The CDR3 protein is CATSSKTSGVRNEQFF. Written as DNA, the CDR3 is TGTGCCACCAGCTCCAAGACTAGCGGGGTTCGCAATGAGCAGTTCTTC.

The chain recombines TRBV10-3 with TRBJ1-2; 9 nucleotides align to TRBD1. In germline, CDR1 is ENHRY, CDR2 SYGVKD. V lost 2 bases and J lost 8; bases outside the gene matches: 6. This CDR3 has 14 amino acids. This CDR3 is CAISEGGQGEGYTF. CDR3 coding DNA: TGTGCCATCAGTGAGGGGGGACAGGGAGAAGGCTACACCTTC.

The chain carries TRBV9 and TRBJ2-7; 8 positions agree with TRBD2. CDR3 length: 13 residues. Looked up from germline, CDR1 is SGDLS and CDR2 is YYNGEE. V lost 4 bases, J lost 6 bases, and 6 bases stayed unmatched. The CDR3 bases are TGTGCCAGCAGCCTTGGACTAGCTTCCGAGCAGTACGTC. It translates to CASSLGLASEQYV.

This clonotype was counted a few times. The chain uses TRBV29-1 and TRBJ2-3, with 9 bases identical to TRBD2. J lost 0 bases, V lost 2 bases, and 15 bases had no gene match. The length of the CDR3 is 19 residues. The V gene's germline CDR1 is SQVTM and CDR2 ANQGSEA. The CDR3 DNA sequence: TGCAGCGTTGAATTTCGACTAGCGGTCTTGCCTGCTAGCACAGATACGCAGTATTTT. This codes for CSVEFRLAVLPASTDTQYF.

V and J are TRBV28 and TRBJ1-2; D possibly corresponds to TRBD1 (6 bases). Trimming removed 3 bases at V and 4 bases at J, with 12 bases between. Germline V gives CDR1 MDHEN, CDR2 SYDVKM. The CDR3 is made up of 14 amino acids. The CDR3 region has the DNA TGTGCCAGCAGTTTTAGGCAGGGGATCTATGGCTACACCTTC. It codes for CASSFRQGIYGYTF.